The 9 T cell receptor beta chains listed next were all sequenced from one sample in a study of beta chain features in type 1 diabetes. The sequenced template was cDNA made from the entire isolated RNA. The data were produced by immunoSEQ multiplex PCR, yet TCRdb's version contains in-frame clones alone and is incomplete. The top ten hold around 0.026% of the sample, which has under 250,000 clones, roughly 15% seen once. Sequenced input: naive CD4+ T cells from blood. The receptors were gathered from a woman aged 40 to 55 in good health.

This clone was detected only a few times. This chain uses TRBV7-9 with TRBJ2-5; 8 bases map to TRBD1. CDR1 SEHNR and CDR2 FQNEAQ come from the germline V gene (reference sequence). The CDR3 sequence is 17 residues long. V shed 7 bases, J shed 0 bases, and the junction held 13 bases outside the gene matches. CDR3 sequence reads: CASKLGEPDRDQETQYF. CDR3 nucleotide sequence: TGTGCCAGCAAATTGGGGGAACCGGACAGGGACCAAGAGACCCAGTACTTC.

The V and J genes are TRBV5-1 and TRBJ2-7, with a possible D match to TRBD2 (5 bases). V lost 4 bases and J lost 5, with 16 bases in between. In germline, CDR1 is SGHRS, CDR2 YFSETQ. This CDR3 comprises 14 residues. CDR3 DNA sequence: TGCGCCAGCAGCCGGAGGACTCCCGACCACGAGCAGTACTTC. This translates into CASSRRTPDHEQYF.

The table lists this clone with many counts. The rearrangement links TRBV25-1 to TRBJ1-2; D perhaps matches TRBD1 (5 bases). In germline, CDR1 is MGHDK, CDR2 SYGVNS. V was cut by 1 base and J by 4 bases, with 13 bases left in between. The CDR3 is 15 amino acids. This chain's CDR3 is CASSESDRLGYGYTF. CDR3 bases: TGTGCCAGCAGTGAATCCGACAGATTAGGCTATGGCTACACCTTC.

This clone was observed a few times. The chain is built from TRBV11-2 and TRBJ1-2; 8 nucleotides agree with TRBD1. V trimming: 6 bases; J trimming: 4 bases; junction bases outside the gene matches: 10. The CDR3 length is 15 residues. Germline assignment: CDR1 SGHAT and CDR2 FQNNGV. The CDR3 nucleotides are TGTGCCAGCAGGGGCCGGACAGGGAGTATCTATGGCTACACCTTC. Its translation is CASRGRTGSIYGYTF.

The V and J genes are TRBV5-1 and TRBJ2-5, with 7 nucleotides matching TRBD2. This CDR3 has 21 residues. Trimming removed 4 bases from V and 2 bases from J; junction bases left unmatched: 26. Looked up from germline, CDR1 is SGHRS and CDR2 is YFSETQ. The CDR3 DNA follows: TGCGCCAGCAGCAGAGGGTCGCCGGGACTATCAACCCGACGGGTACAAGAGACCCAGTACTTC. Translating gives CASSRGSPGLSTRRVQETQYF.

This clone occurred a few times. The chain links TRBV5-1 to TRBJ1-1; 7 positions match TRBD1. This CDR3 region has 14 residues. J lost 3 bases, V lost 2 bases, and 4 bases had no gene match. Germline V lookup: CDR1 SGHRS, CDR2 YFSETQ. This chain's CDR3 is CASSFNTGDTEAFF. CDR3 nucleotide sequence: TGCGCCAGCAGCTTTAATACAGGGGACACTGAAGCTTTCTTT.

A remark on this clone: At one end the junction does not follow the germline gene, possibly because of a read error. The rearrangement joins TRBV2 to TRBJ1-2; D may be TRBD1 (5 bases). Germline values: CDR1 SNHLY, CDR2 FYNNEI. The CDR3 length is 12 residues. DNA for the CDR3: TGTGCCAGCCAGCGACAGCCCGGTATTCAGAACTTC. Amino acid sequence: CASQRQPGIQNF.

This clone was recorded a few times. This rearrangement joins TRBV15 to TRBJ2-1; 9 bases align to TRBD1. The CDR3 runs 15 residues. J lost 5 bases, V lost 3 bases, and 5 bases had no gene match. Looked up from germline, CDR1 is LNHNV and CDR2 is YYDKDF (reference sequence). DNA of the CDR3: TGTGCCACCAGCAGCCGGGACAGGGTACACAATGAGCAGTTCTTC. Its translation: CATSSRDRVHNEQFF. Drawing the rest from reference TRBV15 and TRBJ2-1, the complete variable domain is DAMVIQNPRYQVTQFGKPVTLSCSQTLNHNVMYWYQQKSSQAPKLLFHYYDKDFNNEADTPDNFQSRRPNTSFCFLDIRSPGLGDTAMYLCATSSRDRVHNEQFFGPGTRLTVL.

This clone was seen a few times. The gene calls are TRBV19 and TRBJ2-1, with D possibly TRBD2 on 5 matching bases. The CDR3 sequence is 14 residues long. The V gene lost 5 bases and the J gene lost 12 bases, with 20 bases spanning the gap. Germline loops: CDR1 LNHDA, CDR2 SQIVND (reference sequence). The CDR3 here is CASSLAPGSDGQFF. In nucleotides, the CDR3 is TGTGCCAGTAGTTTGGCCCCGGGGTCGGATGGGCAGTTCTTC.